The 19 T cell receptor beta chains presented below share a single source sample, sequenced in a study of shared clonotypes between healthy human individuals. The data were produced by immunoSEQ multiplex PCR, yet TCRdb's version contains in-frame clones alone and is incomplete. Of over a million clones listed, approximately 96% are singletons. Material for sequencing was naive CD4+ T cells sorted from blood. Subset specified: CD45RA+ positively selected. These receptors all stem from a man younger than 45 in good health.

The DNA of the CDR3 is TGTGCCAGCAGCTTGCCCCGACAGACCGGGGCCGAGCAGTACTTC. Translation gives CASSLPRQTGAEQYF. The V gene is TRBV5-4, the J gene TRBJ2-7; tentatively, D is TRBD1 or TRBD2 (5 bases each). Germline V CDR1 and CDR2: SGHNT, YYREEE (reference sequence). Trimming shortened V by 1 base and J by 6 bases, and 17 bases separated the two germline ends. The length of the CDR3 is 15 residues.

The chain's CDR3 is CASSSPRSGSGNEQFF. CDR3 nucleotide sequence: TGTGCCAGCAGTTCGCCCCGGAGCGGGAGCGGCAATGAGCAGTTCTTC. The chain combines TRBV28 with TRBJ2-1; 8 positions agree with TRBD2. Germline V gene lookup returns CDR1 MDHEN and CDR2 SYDVKM. The CDR3 is 16 amino acids. V was pared by 4 bases and J by 6 bases, with 11 bases of the junction left unmatched.

The CDR3 DNA reads as TGTGCCAGCTCACGGGGTAGCGGGAGCCACAATGAGCAGTTCTTC. As protein: CASSRGSGSHNEQFF. The chain joins TRBV18 to TRBJ2-1; 9 bases are shared with TRBD2. The trim removed 4 bases at V and 5 bases at J, leaving 6 bases unmatched. The CDR3 length is 15 residues. The germline V gene has CDR1 KGHSH and CDR2 LQKENI.

The V call is TRBV2, the J call TRBJ1-4; D remains ambiguous. From germline, CDR1 is SNHLY and CDR2 FYNNEI. The CDR3 has 14 amino acids. Trimming removed 4 bases from V and 0 bases from J, with 6 bases in between. The CDR3 loop reads CASSAFSTNEKLFF. For the CDR3, the DNA is TGTGCCAGCAGTGCCTTTTCAACTAATGAAAAACTGTTTTTT. Full variable domain (outside the CDR3, taken from reference TRBV2 and TRBJ1-4): EPEVTQTPSHQVTQMGQEVILRCVPISNHLYFYWYRQILGQKVEFLVSFYNNEISEKSEIFDDQFSVERPDGSNFTLKIRSTKLEDSAMYFCASSAFSTNEKLFFGSGTQLSVL.

The genes are TRBV9 and TRBJ2-7, with D tentatively TRBD2 (5 bases). Trimming took 0 bases from V and 9 from J, leaving 16 bases between them. Germline CDR1 and CDR2: SGDLS and YYNGEE. The CDR3 is made up of 14 amino acids. CDR3 sequence reads: CASSVESSGTPQYF. DNA for the CDR3: TGTGCCAGCAGCGTAGAGTCCAGCGGAACACCGCAGTACTTC.

The CDR3 sequence is CASSGLAGGTDTQYF. The CDR3 bases are TGTGCCAGCTCAGGACTAGCGGGAGGTACAGATACGCAGTATTTT. This chain links TRBV28 with TRBJ2-3, with TRBD2 matching over 14 bases. The germline V gene has CDR1 MDHEN and CDR2 SYDVKM. This CDR3 has 15 amino acids. The V segment lost 8 bases and the J segment 3 bases; nucleotides outside the gene matches: 4.

V and J are TRBV10-1 and TRBJ2-1, with TRBD2 matching 8 bases. Germline CDR1 is WNHNN and CDR2 is SYGVQD (reference sequence). This CDR3 region has 14 residues. The junction had 7 bases not matched to a gene; V was cut back by 5 bases and J by 7 bases. The CDR3, as DNA: TGCGCCAGCAGTAAGGGACTAGTTAGGAATGAGCAGTTCTTC. Protein sequence: CASSKGLVRNEQFF.

Remarks on this clone: This CDR3 is also generated by other DNA sequences in the sample. V and J are TRBV27 and TRBJ2-2; unclear D gene. This CDR3 is built from 12 residues. In germline, CDR1 is MNHEY, CDR2 SMNVEV (reference sequence). Trimming removed 3 bases from V and 5 bases from J, with 4 bases in between. In nucleotides, the CDR3 is TGTGCCAGCAGTTTTAGGACCGGGGAGCTGTTTTTT. Protein sequence: CASSFRTGELFF.

The chain is built from TRBV7-8 and TRBJ1-3, with a weak D call TRBD1 (6 bases). This CDR3 is 13 amino acids long. V gave up 7 bases and J gave up 2 bases, with 9 bases separating them. CDR1 SGHVS and CDR2 FQNEAQ come from the germline V gene. Here the CDR3 DNA reads TGTGCCAGCATGTACAGGGCTGGAAACACCATATATTTT. As protein: CASMYRAGNTIYF.

The chain joins TRBV15 to TRBJ2-2; D gene unclear. V dropped 1 base and J dropped 0 bases, with 9 bases sitting between them. CDR3 length: 16 amino acids. Looked up from germline, CDR1 is LNHNV and CDR2 is YYDKDF (reference sequence). The CDR3 sequence: CATSRGASPNTGELFF. The DNA for the CDR3 is TGTGCCACCAGCAGAGGAGCCAGCCCGAACACCGGGGAGCTGTTTTTT.

V and J are TRBV28 and TRBJ2-7; D uncertain. The V and J ends lost 5 bases and 7 bases respectively, with 12 bases between them. CDR1 is MDHEN, CDR2 SYDVKM, per germline. The CDR3 has 12 residues. The CDR3 nucleotides are TGTGCCAGCAGTCCCCGGGTAGAAGAGCAGTACTTC. It yields the protein CASSPRVEEQYF.

The V call is TRBV6-4, the J call TRBJ2-1; 11 positions agree with TRBD2. The CDR3 is made up of 20 amino acids. The V segment lost 3 bases and the J segment 8 bases; nucleotides outside the gene matches: 21. Germline V gene sequence: CDR1 MRHNA, CDR2 SNTAGT. For the CDR3, the DNA is TGTGCCAGCAGTGAAAGGCAGATAAGACTAGCGGGACGGTGTATTGATGAGCAGTTCTTC. Encoded protein: CASSERQIRLAGRCIDEQFF.

The chain recombines TRBV27 with TRBJ1-5, with 8 positions matching TRBD1. The CDR3 has 14 amino acids. Germline values: CDR1 MNHEY, CDR2 SMNVEV (reference sequence). The J segment lost 6 bases and the V segment lost 5 bases, leaving 6 bases of the junction unmatched. The CDR3 DNA reads as TGTGCCAGCAGTCTGACAGGGGCCGGTCAGCCCCAGCATTTT. This gives the protein CASSLTGAGQPQHF.

The chain joins TRBV5-1 to TRBJ1-3, with 9 bases that match TRBD1. V was clipped by 6 bases and J by 6 bases; unmatched bases: 4. Germline V gene data show CDR1 as SGHRS and CDR2 as YFSETQ. The CDR3 has 13 amino acids. The CDR3 coding sequence is TGCGCCAGCAAGGGGACAGGGATAAACACCATATATTTT. This encodes CASKGTGINTIYF.

The chain links TRBV5-5 to TRBJ2-3, with TRBD2 matching 11 bases. The CDR3 totals 18 residues. Trimming took 1 base from V and 0 from J; bases not matched to a gene: 7. Germline CDR1 reads SGHKS; CDR2 reads YYEKEE (reference sequence). This CDR3 is CASSLLLAGGLSTDTQYF. The CDR3 bases are TGTGCCAGCAGCTTGCTCCTAGCGGGGGGCCTAAGCACAGATACGCAGTATTTT.

This chain links TRBV27 with TRBJ2-7, with unresolved D. V lost 4 bases to trimming and J lost 0 bases, with 16 bases between them. The germline V gene has CDR1 MNHEY and CDR2 SMNVEV (reference sequence). The CDR3 spans 16 residues. The DNA of the CDR3 is TGTGCCAGCAGTTCATATCCCCCAGCAAACTCCTACGAGCAGTACTTC. Its translation is CASSSYPPANSYEQYF.

This chain uses TRBV5-1 with TRBJ1-1, with a tentative D call TRBD1 (5 bases). Trimming stripped 2 bases from V and 5 bases from J, with 13 bases between. Per germline, CDR1 SGHRS and CDR2 YFSETQ. This CDR3 is built from 14 residues. CDR3 sequence: CASSFTGPRTEAFF. Written as DNA, the CDR3 is TGCGCCAGCAGCTTTACAGGCCCAAGGACTGAAGCTTTCTTT.

V and J are TRBV7-6 and TRBJ1-2; D is perhaps TRBD1 (6 bases). This CDR3 comprises 14 residues. Trimming removed 1 base at V and 4 bases at J, with 10 bases between. Germline V gene lookup returns CDR1 SGHVS and CDR2 FNYEAQ. CDR3 loop: CASSLDGQSYGYTF. CDR3 nucleotides: TGTGCCAGCAGCTTAGACGGACAGTCCTATGGCTACACCTTC.

For the CDR3, the DNA is TGTGCCATCAGTTCGCTTAGCGGGATTACGAATGAGCAGTTCTTC. The encoded protein is CAISSLSGITNEQFF. The V gene is TRBV10-3, the J gene TRBJ2-1, with 8 bases identical to TRBD2. The germline V gene encodes CDR1 ENHRY and CDR2 SYGVKD. There are 15 residues in the CDR3. The ends lost 5 bases at V and 7 bases at J; junction bases unmatched: 10.